This T cell receptor (beta chain) was profiled in a study of blood T cells in healthy people across ages. V shed 4 bases and J 0 bases; nucleotides not matched to a gene: 5. The CDR3 spans 15 residues. Germline CDR1 is MNHEY and CDR2 is SVGAGI. A second PCR of 7 to 11 cycles used a sample-barcoded 5' primer and a J-beta primer mix. TCRdb used MiXCR to reprocess the 5' RACE reads, holding one entry per CDR3 protein. This sample has more than 600,000 distinct CDR3 sequences, with roughly 25% found just once. This clonotype has at least ten counts. This sample was shared with a second study, whose subject was T cells of mothers and their children.

The specimen was blood. This TCR derives from a boy aged 5-17 years in good health. The chain combines TRBV6-5 with TRBJ2-7, with 8 bases aligning to TRBD2. The CDR3 sequence: CASSWTSGSSYEQYF. CDR3 in DNA: TGTGCCAGCAGTTGGACGAGCGGGAGCTCCTACGAGCAGTACTTC.